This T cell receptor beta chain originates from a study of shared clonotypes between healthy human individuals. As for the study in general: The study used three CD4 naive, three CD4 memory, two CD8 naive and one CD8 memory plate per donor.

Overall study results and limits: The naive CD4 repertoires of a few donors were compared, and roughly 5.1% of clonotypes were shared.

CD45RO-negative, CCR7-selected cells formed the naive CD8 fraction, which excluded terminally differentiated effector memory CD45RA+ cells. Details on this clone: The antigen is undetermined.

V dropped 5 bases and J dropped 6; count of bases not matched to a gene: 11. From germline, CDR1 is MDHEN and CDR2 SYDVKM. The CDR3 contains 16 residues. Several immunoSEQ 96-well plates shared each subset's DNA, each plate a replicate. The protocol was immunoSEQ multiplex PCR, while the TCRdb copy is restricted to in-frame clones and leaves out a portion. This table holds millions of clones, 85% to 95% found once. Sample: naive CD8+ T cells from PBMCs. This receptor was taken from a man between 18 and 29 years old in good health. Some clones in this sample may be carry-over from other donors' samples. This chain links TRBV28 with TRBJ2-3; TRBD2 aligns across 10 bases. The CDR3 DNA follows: TGTGCCAGCAGTCAAACGGAAGCGGGAGGGCCGGATACGCAGTATTTT. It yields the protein CASSQTEAGGPDTQYF. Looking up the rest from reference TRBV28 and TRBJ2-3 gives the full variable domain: DVKVTQSSRYLVKRTGEKVFLECVQDMDHENMFWYRQDPGLGLRLIYFSYDVKMKEKGDIPEGYSVSREKKERFSLILESASTNQTSMYLCASSQTEAGGPDTQYFGPGTRLTVL.